Given below is one TCR beta chain in context. The junction shows a germline mismatch at one end, possibly a read error. This sample stems from a study of CD8 T cells in Susac syndrome. Germline assignment: CDR1 SGHTA and CDR2 FQGNSA. This CDR3 contains 15 residues. A quantity of about 0.5 to 1 ug RNA underwent reverse transcription using random hexamers. A single record per CDR3 protein comes from TCRdb applying MiXCR to the immunoSEQ multiplex PCR reads. Of about 190,000 distinct CDR3 sequences listed, roughly 92% are singletons. The sequencing sample was made of CD4+ T cells from PBMCs. The gene calls are TRBV7-2 and TRBJ1-4, with D hard to call. The receptor was isolated from a human donor in good health. The CDR3 nucleotides read TGTGCCAGCAGCCAGACCCCTCGGGCTAATGAAAAACTGTCTTTT. As protein: CASSQTPRANEKLSF. Looking up the rest from reference TRBV7-2 and TRBJ1-4 gives the full variable domain: GAGVSQSPSNKVTEKGKDVELRCDPISGHTALYWYRQSLGQGLEFLIYFQGNSAPDKSGLPSDRFSAERTGGSVSTLTIQRTQQEDSAVYLCASSQTPRANEKLSFGSGTQLSVL.